This T cell receptor (beta chain) was observed in a study of T cell responses to AZD1222 COVID-19 vaccine. Method: immunoSEQ multiplex PCR; TCRdb's copy keeps in-frame clones and lacks some. The table has some 110,000 clones, roughly nine tenths seen once. The sample consisted of peripheral blood, taken on day 0 of AZD1222 vaccination. This TCR derives from an adult in good health.

This CDR3 reads CASSLEGGGNQPQHF. CDR3 DNA: TGCGCCAGCAGCTTGGAGGGAGGAGGCAATCAGCCCCAGCATTTT. The gene calls are TRBV5-1 and TRBJ1-5; D remains unclear. The CDR3 has 15 residues. Germline V gene sequence: CDR1 SGHRS, CDR2 YFSETQ. The ends were cut back, 0 bases at V and 2 bases at J, with 9 bases in the middle.